The clone carrying this TCR beta chain was found many times. Antigen unknown. This CDR3 has 14 amino acids. Trimming took 6 bases from V and 5 from J; bases not matched to a gene: 9. CDR1 is ENHRY and CDR2 is SYGVKD in the germline V gene. Drawn from each donor were about 9 milliliters of peripheral blood. This sample is drawn from a study of blood T cells in healthy people across ages. Findings and limits, study-wide: Without sorted subsets, naive and antigen-experienced compartments could not be conclusively compared. When set beside aged donors, long-lived donors presented more naive CD4+ cells and higher diversity.

A second PCR of roughly 7 to 11 cycles used a sample-barcoded 5' primer and a J-beta primer mix. Every molecule of cDNA carried a tag from a template-switch adaptor with 12 random nucleotides. Each CDR3 protein is one row after TCRdb ran MiXCR on the 5' RACE reads. This table holds fewer than 900,000 distinct CDR3 sequences, approximately 39% found once. V is TRBV10-3 and J is TRBJ2-5, with 7 bases matching TRBD1. This clonotype originated in an older woman in good health. Sequencing was performed on blood. CDR3 DNA: TGTGCCATCAGAGGGACAGCCCTCCAGGAGACCCAGTACTTC. It yields the protein CAIRGTALQETQYF.